The T cell receptor beta chain described here comes from a study of blood T cell repertoires in COVID-19. Study information: Samples representing acute and convalescent COVID-19 were sourced from the United States, Italy and Spain. PBMCs, B-cell-depleted T cells, or T cells were the source of the cDNA or gDNA that made up the material.

How the authors handled the data: Nucleated cell number was recorded as an estimate derived from reference gene primer amplification. Clones were sequenced by immunoSEQ multiplex PCR, and TCRdb holds only the in-frame ones, with some missing. V, J and clone size reflect that table, while D and trimming were determined from the DNA. The sample contains 110,000 to 150,000 clones, about four fifths of which appear only once. Trimming cost V 4 bases and J 3 bases, with 13 bases left between them. The germline gives CDR1 LGHNA, CDR2 YNFKEQ. The CDR3 contains 15 residues. V is TRBV4-2 and J is TRBJ2-4; D is possibly TRBD2 (5 bases). This sequence originates from a human donor in a cohort sampled during active COVID-19. Sequencing was carried out using peripheral blood. The CDR3 sequence: CASSLVGGVKNIQYF. The CDR3 DNA follows: TGTGCCAGCAGCCTTGTCGGAGGAGTCAAAAACATTCAGTACTTC.